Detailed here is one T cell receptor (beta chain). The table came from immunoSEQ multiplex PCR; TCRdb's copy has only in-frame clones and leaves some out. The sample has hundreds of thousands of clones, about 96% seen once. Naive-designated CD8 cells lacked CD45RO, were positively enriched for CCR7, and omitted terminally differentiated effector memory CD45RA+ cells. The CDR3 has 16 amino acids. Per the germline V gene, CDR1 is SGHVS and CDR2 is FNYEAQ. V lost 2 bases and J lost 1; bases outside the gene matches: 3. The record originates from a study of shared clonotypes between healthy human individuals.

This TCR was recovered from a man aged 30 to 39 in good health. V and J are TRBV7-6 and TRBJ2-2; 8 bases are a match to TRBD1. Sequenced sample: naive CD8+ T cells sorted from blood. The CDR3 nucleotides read TGTGCCAGCAGCTTACATGGGACAGGGAACACCGGGGAGCTGTTTTTT. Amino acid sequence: CASSLHGTGNTGELFF. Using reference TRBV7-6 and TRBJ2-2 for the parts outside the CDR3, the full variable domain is GAGVSQSPRYKVTKRGQDVALRCDPISGHVSLYWYRQALGQGPEFLTYFNYEAQQDKSGLPNDRFSAERPEGSISTLTIQRTEQRDSAMYRCASSLHGTGNTGELFFGEGSRLTVL.